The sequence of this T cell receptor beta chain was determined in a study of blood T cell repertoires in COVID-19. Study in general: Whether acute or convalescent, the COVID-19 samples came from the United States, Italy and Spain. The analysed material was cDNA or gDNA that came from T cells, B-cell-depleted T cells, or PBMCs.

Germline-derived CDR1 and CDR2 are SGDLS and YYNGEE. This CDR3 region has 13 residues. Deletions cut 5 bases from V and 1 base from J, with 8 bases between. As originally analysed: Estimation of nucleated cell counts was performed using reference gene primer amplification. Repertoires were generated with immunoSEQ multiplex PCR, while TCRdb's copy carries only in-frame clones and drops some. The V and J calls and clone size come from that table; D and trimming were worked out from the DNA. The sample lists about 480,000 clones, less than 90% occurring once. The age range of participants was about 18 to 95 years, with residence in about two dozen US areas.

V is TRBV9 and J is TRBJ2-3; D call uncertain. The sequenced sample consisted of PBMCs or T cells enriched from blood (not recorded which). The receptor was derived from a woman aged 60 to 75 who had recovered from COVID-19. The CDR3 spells CASRATGTDTQYF. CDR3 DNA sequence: TGTGCCAGCAGAGCCACGGGCACAGATACGCAGTATTTT.